This TCR beta chain was sequenced in a study of blood T cell repertoires in COVID-19. Study-wide background: Collection of acute and convalescent COVID-19 samples took place in the United States, Italy and Spain. The cDNA or gDNA used as material had been derived from T cells, B-cell-depleted T cells, or PBMCs.

In the study's own analysis: Reference gene primer amplification gave estimated nucleated cell counts. Clones were sequenced by immunoSEQ multiplex PCR, and TCRdb holds only the in-frame ones, with some missing. The V and J calls and clone size come from that table; D and trimming were worked out from the DNA. The table shows over 250,000 clones, with over 75% occurring only once. Between the trimmed V and J ends, which lost 6 bases and 6 bases, there was a span of 9 bases. The CDR3 contains 12 residues. Per the germline V gene, CDR1 is MDHEN and CDR2 is SYDVKM. The receptor was derived from a human donor in a cohort sampled during active COVID-19. Sample: peripheral blood. V usage is TRBV28 and J usage is TRBJ1-5; D remains ambiguous. CDR3 region: CASSLRPQPQHF. Written as DNA, the CDR3 is TGTGCCAGCAGCCTTCGTCCTCAGCCCCAGCATTTT.